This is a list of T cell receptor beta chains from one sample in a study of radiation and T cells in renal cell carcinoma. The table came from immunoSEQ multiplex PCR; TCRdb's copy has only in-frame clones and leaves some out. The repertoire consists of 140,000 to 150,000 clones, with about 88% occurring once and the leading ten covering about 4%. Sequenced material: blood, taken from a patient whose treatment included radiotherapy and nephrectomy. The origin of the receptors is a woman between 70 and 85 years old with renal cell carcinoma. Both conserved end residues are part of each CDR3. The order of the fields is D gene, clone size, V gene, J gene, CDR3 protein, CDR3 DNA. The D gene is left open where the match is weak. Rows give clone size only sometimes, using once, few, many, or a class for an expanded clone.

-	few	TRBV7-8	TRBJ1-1	CASSLDTEAFF	TGTGCCAGCAGCTTAGATACTGAAGCTTTCTTT
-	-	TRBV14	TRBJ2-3	CASRSGPGSSSYFTDTQYF	TGTGCCAGCAGAAGTGGGCCCGGCAGCTCTTCTTACTTCACAGATACGCAGTATTTT
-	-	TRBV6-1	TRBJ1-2	CASREGGVNYGYTF	TGTGCCAGCAGGGAGGGGGGTGTAAACTATGGCTACACCTTC
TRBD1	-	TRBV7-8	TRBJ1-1	CASSHIEKDRAEAFF	TGTGCCAGCAGCCATATCGAAAAGGACAGGGCCGAAGCTTTCTTT
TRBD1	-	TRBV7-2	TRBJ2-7	CASSRDRGHPYEQYF	TGTGCCAGCAGCCGGGACAGGGGGCACCCCTACGAGCAGTACTTC
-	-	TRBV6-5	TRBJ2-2	CASSYGSSRGHGELFF	TGTGCCAGCAGTTACGGCTCTTCGCGGGGACACGGGGAGCTGTTTTTT
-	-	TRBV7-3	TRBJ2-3	CASSSTDTQYF	TGTGCCAGCAGCTCCACAGATACGCAGTATTTT
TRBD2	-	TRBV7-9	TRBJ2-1	CASSSSGGAENEQFF	TGTGCCAGCAGCTCCAGCGGGGGGGCAGAGAATGAGCAGTTCTTC
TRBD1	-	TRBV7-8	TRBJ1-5	CASSQDRGVNQPQHF	TGTGCCAGCAGCCAGGACAGGGGGGTCAATCAGCCCCAGCATTTT
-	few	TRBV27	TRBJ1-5	CASSLIGNQPQHF	TGTGCCAGCAGTTTAATCGGGAATCAGCCCCAGCATTTT
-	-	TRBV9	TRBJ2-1	CASSVLGDEQFF	TGTGCCAGCAGCGTTCTAGGGGATGAGCAGTTCTTC
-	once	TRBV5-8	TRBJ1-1	CASSFPPGTGTEAFF	TGTGCCAGCAGCTTCCCGCCTGGTACGGGGACTGAAGCTTTCTTT
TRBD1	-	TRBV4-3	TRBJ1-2	CASSQGPGQGSYGYTF	TGCGCCAGCAGCCAGGGGCCGGGACAGGGGTCCTATGGCTACACCTTC
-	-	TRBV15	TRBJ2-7	CATSPRGGTLGYEQYF	TGTGCCACCAGCCCTCGAGGAGGGACGTTGGGTTACGAGCAGTACTTC
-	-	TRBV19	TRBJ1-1	CASSLQGQAFF	TGTGCCAGTAGTCTTCAGGGGCAGGCTTTCTTT
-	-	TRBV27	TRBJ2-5	CASSRVDQETQYF	TGTGCCAGCAGTCGGGTTGACCAAGAGACCCAGTACTTC
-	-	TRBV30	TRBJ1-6	CAWRPGDNSPLHF	TGTGCCTGGAGGCCAGGGGATAATTCACCCCTCCACTTT
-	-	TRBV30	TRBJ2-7	CAWGGNLYEQYF	TGTGCCTGGGGAGGGAACCTCTACGAGCAGTACTTC
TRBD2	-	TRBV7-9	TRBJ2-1	CASSLGTSGGNEQFF	TGTGCCAGCAGCCTCGGGACTAGCGGGGGCAATGAGCAGTTCTTC
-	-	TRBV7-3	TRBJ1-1	CASSLNPGDTEAFF	TGTGCCAGCAGCTTAAACCCTGGGGACACTGAAGCTTTCTTT
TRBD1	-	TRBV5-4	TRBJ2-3	CASSLRTGGPDTQYF	TGTGCCAGCAGCTTGAGGACAGGGGGCCCAGATACGCAGTATTTT
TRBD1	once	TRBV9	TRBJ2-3	CASSVGQGFTDTQYF	TGTGCCAGCAGCGTGGGACAGGGGTTCACAGATACGCAGTATTTT
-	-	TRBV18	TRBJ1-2	CASSLGPGTIYGYTF	TGTGCCAGCTCACTAGGGCCCGGGACTATTTATGGCTACACCTTC
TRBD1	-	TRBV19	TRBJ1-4	CASSRQGWSEKLFF	TGTGCCAGTAGTAGACAGGGCTGGAGTGAAAAACTGTTTTTT